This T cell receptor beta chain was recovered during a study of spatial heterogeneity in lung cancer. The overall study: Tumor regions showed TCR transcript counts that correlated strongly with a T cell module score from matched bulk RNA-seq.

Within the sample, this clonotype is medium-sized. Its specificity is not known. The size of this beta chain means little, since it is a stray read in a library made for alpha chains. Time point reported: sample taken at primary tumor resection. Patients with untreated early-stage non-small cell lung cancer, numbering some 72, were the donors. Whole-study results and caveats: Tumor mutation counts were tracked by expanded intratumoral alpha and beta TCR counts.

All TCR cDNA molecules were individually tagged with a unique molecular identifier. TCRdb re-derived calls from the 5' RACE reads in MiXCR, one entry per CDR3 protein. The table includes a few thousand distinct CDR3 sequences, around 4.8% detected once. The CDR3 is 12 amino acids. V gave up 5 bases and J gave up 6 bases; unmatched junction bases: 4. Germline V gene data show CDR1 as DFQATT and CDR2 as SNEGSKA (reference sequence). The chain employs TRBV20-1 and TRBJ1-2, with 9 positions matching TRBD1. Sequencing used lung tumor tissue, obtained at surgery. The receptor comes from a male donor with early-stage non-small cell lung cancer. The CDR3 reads CSAGWDRDGYTF. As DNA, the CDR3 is TGCAGTGCTGGCTGGGACAGGGATGGCTACACCTTC.